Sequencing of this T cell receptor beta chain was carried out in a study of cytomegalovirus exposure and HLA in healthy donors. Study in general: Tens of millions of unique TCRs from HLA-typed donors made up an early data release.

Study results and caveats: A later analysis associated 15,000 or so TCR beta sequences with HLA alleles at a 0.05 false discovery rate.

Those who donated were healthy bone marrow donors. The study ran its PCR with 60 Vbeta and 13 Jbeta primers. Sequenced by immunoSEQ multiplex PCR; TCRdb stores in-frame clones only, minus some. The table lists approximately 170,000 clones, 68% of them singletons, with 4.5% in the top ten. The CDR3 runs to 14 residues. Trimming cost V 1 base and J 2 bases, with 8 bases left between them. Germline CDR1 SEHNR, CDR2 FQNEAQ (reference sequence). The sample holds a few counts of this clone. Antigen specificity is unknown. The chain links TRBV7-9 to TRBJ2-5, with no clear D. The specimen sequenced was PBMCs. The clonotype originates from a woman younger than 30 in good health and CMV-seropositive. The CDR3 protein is CASSLVVLQETQYF. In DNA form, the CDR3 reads TGTGCCAGCAGCTTAGTGGTTCTACAAGAGACCCAGTACTTC.